These 10 T cell receptor beta chains were all obtained from the same sample, sequenced in a study of cytomegalovirus exposure and HLA in healthy donors. In the PCR, 60 Vbeta and 13 Jbeta primers were used. The data were produced by immunoSEQ multiplex PCR, yet TCRdb's version contains in-frame clones alone and is incomplete. The table includes 60,000 to 70,000 clones, around 80% detected once. The source material was PBMCs. These receptors were collected from a woman between 25 and 40 years old in good health and CMV-seronegative.

This chain uses TRBV9 with TRBJ1-1, with 8 bases that match TRBD1. Trimming took 3 bases from V and 1 from J; bases not matched to a gene: 5. There are 15 residues in the CDR3. Germline CDR1 SGDLS, CDR2 YYNGEE. CDR3 sequence (DNA): TGTGCCAGCAGCGCGACAGGGGACCAGAACACTGAAGCTTTCTTT. Amino acid sequence: CASSATGDQNTEAFF.

CDR3: CASNAGGPVETQYF. The CDR3 DNA follows: TGTGCCAGCAATGCGGGAGGGCCAGTAGAGACCCAGTACTTC. V gene TRBV6-1 combines with J gene TRBJ2-5; 9 bases map to TRBD2. Germline V gives CDR1 MNHNS, CDR2 SASEGT. With V trimmed by 7 bases and J by 4 bases, 7 bases remained unmatched. This CDR3 has 14 amino acids.

The V call is TRBV6-5, the J call TRBJ2-1; D is possibly TRBD2 (5 bases). CDR1 MNHEY and CDR2 SVGAGI come from the germline V gene. Trimming pared 5 bases from V and 7 bases from J, leaving 18 bases between. The CDR3 consists of 15 residues. This chain's CDR3 is CASSPGPAVLNEQFF. In DNA, the CDR3 is TGTGCCAGCAGTCCCGGGCCAGCGGTCCTTAATGAGCAGTTCTTC.

The gene calls are TRBV7-9 and TRBJ1-5; D ambiguous. The germline gives CDR1 SEHNR, CDR2 FQNEAQ (reference sequence). The CDR3 totals 12 residues. V lost 5 bases, J lost 5 bases, and 7 bases lay in between. CDR3 sequence: CASSVGDQPQHF. The CDR3 nucleotides are TGTGCCAGCAGCGTCGGTGATCAGCCCCAGCATTTT. Full variable domain (outside the CDR3, taken from reference TRBV7-9 and TRBJ1-5): DTGVSQNPRHKITKRGQNVTFRCDPISEHNRLYWYRQTLGQGPEFLTYFQNEAQLEKSRLLSDRFSAERPKGSFSTLEIQRTEQGDSAMYLCASSVGDQPQHFGDGTRLSIL.

V and J are TRBV7-2 and TRBJ2-5; the D gene is possibly TRBD2 (6 bases). The V gene's germline CDR1 is SGHTA and CDR2 FQGNSA. This CDR3 contains 14 residues. V lost 1 base and J lost 5, with 11 bases in between. The DNA of the CDR3 is TGTGCCAGCAGCTTAGGGAGGGGCTGGGAGACCCAGTACTTC. It encodes CASSLGRGWETQYF.

The chain carries TRBV10-3 and TRBJ1-1; 7 bases are shared with TRBD1. The CDR3 is made up of 13 amino acids. The germline gives CDR1 ENHRY, CDR2 SYGVKD. J lost 1 base, V lost 6 bases, and 2 bases had no gene match. In DNA form, the CDR3 reads TGTGCCATCAGGGAGGGGGCGAACACTGAAGCTTTCTTT. Amino acids: CAIREGANTEAFF.

V usage is TRBV6-6 and J usage is TRBJ1-2; D ambiguous. V gave up 7 bases and J gave up 1 base, with 16 bases separating them. From germline, CDR1 is MNHNY and CDR2 SVGAGI (reference sequence). This CDR3 has 15 amino acids. The CDR3 coding sequence is TGTGCCAGCATCGACGAGGGCCTTAATAACTATGGCTACACCTTC. This codes for CASIDEGLNNYGYTF.

J is TRBJ2-7 and V is TRBV7-8; weak D call: TRBD2 (5 bases). The CDR3 is 15 residues long. Trimming took off 2 bases at V and 3 bases at J, with 14 bases between the two ends. CDR1 is SGHVS and CDR2 is FQNEAQ in the germline V gene. CDR3 coding DNA: TGTGCCAGCAGCTTAACGGGTTGGGGAGACTACGAGCAGTACTTC. Amino acids: CASSLTGWGDYEQYF.

The chain couples TRBV7-9 to TRBJ2-3; 13 positions match TRBD2. This CDR3 has 18 residues. Per germline, CDR1 SEHNR and CDR2 FQNEAQ (reference sequence). V lost 5 bases to trimming and J lost 6 bases; unmatched junction nucleotides: 14. The CDR3 here is CASSIFRTLAGGPDTQYF. The CDR3 region has the DNA TGTGCCAGCAGCATTTTCCGAACACTAGCGGGGGGGCCCGATACGCAGTATTTT.

The table lists this clone with a count of one. The chain couples TRBV30 to TRBJ1-2, with D hard to call. The CDR3 has 14 residues. The germline V gene has CDR1 GTSNPN and CDR2 SVGIG (reference sequence). The ends were cut back, 5 bases at V and 4 bases at J, with 17 bases in the middle. In nucleotides, the CDR3 is TGTGCCTGGTTGAACGGCAGGCTGGTCTATGGCTACACCTTC. Translation: CAWLNGRLVYGYTF.